This T cell receptor (beta chain) was recorded in a study of T cell repertoires in cytomegalovirus infection. Looking at the study overall: TCR beta signatures that were public indicated CMV infection and matching HLA type.

Broader study findings: There were HLA-C-restricted CMV-specific TCR beta clonotypes dominating the ex vivo response.

Per germline, CDR1 SGHAT and CDR2 FQNNGV. This CDR3 spans 12 amino acids. Trimming took 3 bases from V and 7 from J, leaving 9 bases between them. By sample share, this clonotype is medium-sized. Its target is not known. TCRdb re-called the reads through MiXCR, storing one row per CDR3 protein. The sample records about 300,000 distinct CDR3 sequences, about 25% being singletons. The TCR sequence derives from a human donor in good health (CMV status not recorded). Some clones in this sample may be carry-over from other donors' samples. The specimen was PBMCs. The chain is built from TRBV11-2 and TRBJ1-1; D is uncertain. The CDR3 loop reads CASSFIRSEAFF. CDR3 DNA: TGTGCCAGCAGCTTTATAAGGAGTGAAGCTTTCTTT.